Shown below are 12 T cell receptor beta chains from a single sample sequenced in a study of radiotherapy plus CTLA-4 blockade in lung cancer. Data came from immunoSEQ multiplex PCR; TCRdb stores just in-frame clones and leaves some out. The data contain about 90,000 clones, over 80% of them singletons. The sequencing used peripheral blood, collected from a patient treated with radiotherapy plus ipilimumab. These receptors were taken from a human donor with non-small cell lung cancer that progressed on radiotherapy plus ipilimumab.

The CDR3 region is CASSPVGGKSYEQYF. In nucleotides, the CDR3 is TGTGCCAGCAGCCCTGTAGGGGGGAAGTCCTACGAGCAGTACTTC. The chain employs TRBV5-5 and TRBJ2-7, with D tentatively TRBD1 or TRBD2 (6 bases each). The V gene's germline CDR1 is SGHKS and CDR2 YYEKEE (reference sequence). V shed 4 bases and J shed 1 base, with 15 bases lying between them. This CDR3 comprises 15 residues.

The chain is built from TRBV19 and TRBJ1-1; D gene ambiguous. V lost 1 base and J lost 11, with 20 bases in between. The CDR3 runs 15 residues. CDR1 LNHDA and CDR2 SQIVND come from the germline V gene (reference sequence). The CDR3 loop reads CASSIVDGLKEEAFF. For the CDR3, the DNA is TGTGCCAGTAGTATAGTAGACGGACTAAAGGAGGAGGCTTTCTTT.

This sequence joins TRBV27 and TRBJ2-6; no definite D call. Germline V gene lookup returns CDR1 MNHEY and CDR2 SMNVEV (reference sequence). Deletions cut 6 bases from V and 0 bases from J, with 9 bases between. The CDR3 spans 15 residues. CDR3 nucleotides: TGTGCCAGCAGGGCCTGGGGCTCTGGGGCCAACGTCCTGACTTTC. As protein: CASRAWGSGANVLTF.

The sample holds a few counts of this clone. This rearrangement joins TRBV19 to TRBJ2-3; D is perhaps TRBD1 (6 bases). Deletions cut 3 bases from V and 1 base from J, with 8 bases between. Looked up from germline, CDR1 is LNHDA and CDR2 is SQIVND (reference sequence). This CDR3 is built from 14 residues. The CDR3 loop reads CASSIGQRTDTQYF. The CDR3 region has the DNA TGTGCCAGTAGTATCGGACAGCGCACAGATACGCAGTATTTT.

This chain connects TRBV30 to TRBJ2-1, with D uncertain. Germline-derived CDR1 and CDR2 are GTSNPN and SVGIG (reference sequence). The CDR3 length is 12 residues. V was trimmed by 0 bases and J by 10 bases, leaving 10 bases between them. The CDR3 DNA is TGTGCCTGGAGTGTTGGTTTGCCGGAGCAGTTCTTC. Protein sequence: CAWSVGLPEQFF.

This chain uses TRBV9 with TRBJ1-6; maybe TRBD1 (5 bases). Germline-derived CDR1 and CDR2 are SGDLS and YYNGEE. The CDR3 contains 16 residues. Trimming took 0 bases from V and 0 from J, leaving 7 bases between them. The DNA for the CDR3 is TGTGCCAGCAGCGTAGGCGGGGGCTCCTATAATTCACCCCTCCACTTT. It codes for CASSVGGGSYNSPLHF.

This clone was picked up a small number of times. The gene calls are TRBV10-3 and TRBJ2-2; D unclear. The CDR3 totals 16 residues. Germline V gene lookup returns CDR1 ENHRY and CDR2 SYGVKD. V lost 4 bases to trimming and J lost 3 bases, with 15 bases between them. CDR3 region: CAISATLLLDTGELFF. DNA of the CDR3: TGTGCCATCAGTGCGACTCTACTCCTGGACACCGGGGAGCTGTTTTTT.

This clone was counted between two and nine times. The sample holds other DNA sequences that translate to the same CDR3. The rearrangement joins TRBV5-4 to TRBJ1-5; D unresolved. The CDR3 extends over 14 amino acids. The germline CDR1 and CDR2 sequences are SGHNT and YYREEE (reference sequence). V was pared by 0 bases and J by 2 bases, with 6 bases between. The CDR3, as DNA: TGTGCCAGCAGCTTGGATGCGGGCAATCAGCCCCAGCATTTT. It encodes CASSLDAGNQPQHF.

The rearrangement links TRBV19 to TRBJ2-7; D unclear. The CDR3 is 14 residues long. Between the trimmed V and J ends, which lost 9 bases and 4 bases, there was a span of 19 bases. CDR1 is LNHDA, CDR2 SQIVND, per germline (reference sequence). CDR3 region: CASANPGSRYEQYF. CDR3 sequence (DNA): TGTGCCAGCGCCAACCCCGGGTCGAGGTACGAGCAGTACTTC.

This chain connects TRBV2 to TRBJ1-1; TRBD1 matches at 8 bases. V gave up 7 bases and J gave up 5 bases; unmatched junction bases: 6. Germline loops: CDR1 SNHLY, CDR2 FYNNEI. This CDR3 is built from 13 residues. This CDR3 is CASTRQGKTEAFF. The DNA for the CDR3 is TGTGCCAGCACCAGACAGGGGAAAACTGAAGCTTTCTTT.

The J gene is TRBJ2-7, the V gene TRBV19; D is ambiguous. The CDR3 has 14 amino acids. Germline V CDR1 and CDR2: LNHDA, SQIVND (reference sequence). V was cut by 7 bases and J by 0 bases, with 13 bases left in between. CDR3 protein: CASTRTVSSYEQYF. Here the CDR3 DNA reads TGTGCCAGTACCCGGACCGTGAGCTCCTACGAGCAGTACTTC.

This chain joins TRBV7-8 and TRBJ2-7, with a possible D match to TRBD1 (6 bases). Germline V gene lookup returns CDR1 SGHVS and CDR2 FQNEAQ. V was trimmed by 3 bases and J by 3 bases, leaving 9 bases between them. The CDR3 covers 13 residues. CDR3: CASSFDRLYEQYF. As DNA, the CDR3 is TGTGCCAGCAGCTTCGACAGGCTCTACGAGCAGTACTTC.